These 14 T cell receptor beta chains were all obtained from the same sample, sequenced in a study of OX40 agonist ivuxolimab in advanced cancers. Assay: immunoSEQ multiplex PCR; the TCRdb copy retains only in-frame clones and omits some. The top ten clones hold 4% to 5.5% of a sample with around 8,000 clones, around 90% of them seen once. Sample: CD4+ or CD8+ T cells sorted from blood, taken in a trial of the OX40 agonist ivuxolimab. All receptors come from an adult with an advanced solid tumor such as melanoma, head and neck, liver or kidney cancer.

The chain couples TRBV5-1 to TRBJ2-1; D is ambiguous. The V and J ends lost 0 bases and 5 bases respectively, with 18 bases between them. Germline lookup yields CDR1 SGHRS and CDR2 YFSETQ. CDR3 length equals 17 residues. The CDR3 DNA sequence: TGCGCCAGCAGCTTGGCCGTGCAATCCTCCGGTCACAATGAGCAGTTCTTC. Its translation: CASSLAVQSSGHNEQFF. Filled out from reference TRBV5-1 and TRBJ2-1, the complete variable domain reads KAGVTQTPRYLIKTRGQQVTLSCSPISGHRSVSWYQQTPGQGLQFLFEYFSETQRNKGNFPGRFSGRQFSNSRSEMNVSTLELGDSALYLCASSLAVQSSGHNEQFFGPGTRLTVL.

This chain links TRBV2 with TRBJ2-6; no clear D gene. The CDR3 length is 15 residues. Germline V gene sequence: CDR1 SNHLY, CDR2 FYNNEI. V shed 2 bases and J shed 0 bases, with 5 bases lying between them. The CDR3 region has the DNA TGTGCCAGCAGTGAACTGGGCTCTGGGGCCAACGTCCTGACTTTC. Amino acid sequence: CASSELGSGANVLTF.

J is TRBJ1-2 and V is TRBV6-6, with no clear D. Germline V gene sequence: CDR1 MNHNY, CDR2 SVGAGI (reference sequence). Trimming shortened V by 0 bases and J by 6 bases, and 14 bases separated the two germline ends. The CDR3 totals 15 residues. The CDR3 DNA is TGTGCCAGCAGTTACTCGAAAGCAGGTCGGGATGGCTACACCTTC. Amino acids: CASSYSKAGRDGYTF.

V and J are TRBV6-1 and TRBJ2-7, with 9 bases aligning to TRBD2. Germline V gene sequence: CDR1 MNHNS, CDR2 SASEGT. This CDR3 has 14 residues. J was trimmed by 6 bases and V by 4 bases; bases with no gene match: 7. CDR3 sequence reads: CASSGKLAGGEQYF. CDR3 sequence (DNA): TGTGCCAGCAGTGGGAAACTAGCGGGCGGCGAGCAGTACTTC.

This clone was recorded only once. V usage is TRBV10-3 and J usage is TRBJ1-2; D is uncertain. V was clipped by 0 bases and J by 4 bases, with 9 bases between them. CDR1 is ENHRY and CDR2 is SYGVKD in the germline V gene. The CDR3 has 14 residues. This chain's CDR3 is CAISESGMPYGYTF. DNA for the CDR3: TGTGCCATCAGTGAGTCGGGGATGCCCTATGGCTACACCTTC.

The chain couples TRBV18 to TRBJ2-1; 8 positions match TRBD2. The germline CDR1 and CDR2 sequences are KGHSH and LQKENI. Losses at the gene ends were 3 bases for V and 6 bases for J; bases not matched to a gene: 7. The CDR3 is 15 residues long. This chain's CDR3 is CASSPFTGGINEQFF. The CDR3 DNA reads TGTGCCAGCTCACCCTTCACGGGAGGGATCAATGAGCAGTTCTTC.

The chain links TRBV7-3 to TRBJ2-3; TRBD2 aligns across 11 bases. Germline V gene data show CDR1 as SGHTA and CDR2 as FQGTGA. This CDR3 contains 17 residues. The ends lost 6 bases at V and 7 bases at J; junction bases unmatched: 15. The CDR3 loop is CASSPGSGRADANTQYF. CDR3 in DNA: TGTGCCAGCAGTCCCGGTAGCGGGAGGGCCGATGCAAATACGCAGTATTTT. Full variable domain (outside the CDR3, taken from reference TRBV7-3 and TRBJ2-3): GAGVSQTPSNKVTEKGKYVELRCDPISGHTALYWYRQSLGQGPEFLIYFQGTGAADDSGLPNDRFFAVRPEGSVSTLKIQRTERGDSAVYLCASSPGSGRADANTQYFGPGTRLTVL.

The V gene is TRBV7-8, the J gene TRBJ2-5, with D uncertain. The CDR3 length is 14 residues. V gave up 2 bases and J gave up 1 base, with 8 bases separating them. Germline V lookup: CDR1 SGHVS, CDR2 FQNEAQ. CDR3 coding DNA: TGTGCCAGCAGCTTAACTTATGCCCAAGAGACCCAGTACTTC. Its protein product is CASSLTYAQETQYF. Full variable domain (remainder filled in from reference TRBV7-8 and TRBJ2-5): GAGVSQSPRYKVAKRGQDVALRCDPISGHVSLFWYQQALGQGPEFLTYFQNEAQLDKSGLPSDRFFAERPEGSVSTLKIQRTQQEDSAVYLCASSLTYAQETQYFGPGTRLLVL.

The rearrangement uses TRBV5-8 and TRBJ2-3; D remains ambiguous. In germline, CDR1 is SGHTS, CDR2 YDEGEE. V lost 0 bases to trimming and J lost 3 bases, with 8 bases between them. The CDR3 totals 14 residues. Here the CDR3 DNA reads TGTGCCAGCAGCTTGGATAAGGGAACAGATACGCAGTATTTT. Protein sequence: CASSLDKGTDTQYF.

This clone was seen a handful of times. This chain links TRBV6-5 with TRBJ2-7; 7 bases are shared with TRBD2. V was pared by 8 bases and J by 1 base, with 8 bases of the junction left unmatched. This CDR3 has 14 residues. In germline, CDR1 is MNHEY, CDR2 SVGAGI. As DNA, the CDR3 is TGTGCCAGCTCCCGGGACTACCTATCCTACGAGCAGTACGTC. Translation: CASSRDYLSYEQYV.

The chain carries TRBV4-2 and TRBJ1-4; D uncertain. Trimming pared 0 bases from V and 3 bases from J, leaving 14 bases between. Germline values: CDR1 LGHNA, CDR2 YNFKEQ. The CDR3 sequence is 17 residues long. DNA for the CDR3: TGTGCCAGCAGCCAAGATGAAGTCGGGGAAGCTAATGAAAAACTGTTTTTT. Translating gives CASSQDEVGEANEKLFF.

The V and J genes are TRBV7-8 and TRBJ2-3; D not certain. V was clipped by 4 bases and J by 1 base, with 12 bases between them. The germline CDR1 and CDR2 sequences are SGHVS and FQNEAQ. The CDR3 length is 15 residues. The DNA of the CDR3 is TGTGCCAGCAGCTCCCTTGCCCTCGGCACAGATACGCAGTATTTT. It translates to CASSSLALGTDTQYF.

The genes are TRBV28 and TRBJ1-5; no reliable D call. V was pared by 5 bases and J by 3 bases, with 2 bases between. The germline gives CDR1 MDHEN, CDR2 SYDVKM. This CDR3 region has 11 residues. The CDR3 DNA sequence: TGTGCCAGCAGTCTCAATCAGCCCCAGCATTTT. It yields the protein CASSLNQPQHF.

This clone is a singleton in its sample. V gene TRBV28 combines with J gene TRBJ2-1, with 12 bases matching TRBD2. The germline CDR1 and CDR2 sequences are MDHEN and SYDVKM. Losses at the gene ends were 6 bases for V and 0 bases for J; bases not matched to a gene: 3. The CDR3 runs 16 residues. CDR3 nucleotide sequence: TGTGCCAGCAGGCCGACTAGCGGGAGCTCCTACAATGAGCAGTTCTTC. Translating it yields CASRPTSGSSYNEQFF.